This T cell receptor beta chain derives from a study of blood T cell repertoires in COVID-19. Study context: From T cells, B-cell-depleted T cells, or PBMCs came the material, which was cDNA or gDNA.

This CDR3 spans 15 amino acids. The V gene's germline CDR1 is SGHAT and CDR2 FQNNGV. With 1 base removed from V and 1 base from J, the gap between germline ends came to 10 bases. The study recruited people aged about 18 to 95 years across around 23 US areas. Two negative PCRs, clearance, or symptom resolution characterized the recovered Cohort 3 donors. Original analysis: Reference gene primer amplification yielded estimated nucleated cell counts. Assay: immunoSEQ multiplex PCR; the TCRdb copy retains only in-frame clones and omits some. V and J calls and clone size are those listed in that table; D and trimming were worked out from the DNA. Of about 400,000 clones in the sample, nearly 90% were seen once.

The V gene is TRBV11-2, the J gene TRBJ1-1; the D is unclear. The specimen sequenced was PBMCs or T cells enriched from blood (not recorded which). This clonotype originated in a young woman who had recovered from COVID-19. CDR3 region: CASSLVPGSNTEAFF. DNA for the CDR3: TGTGCCAGCAGCTTAGTACCGGGGTCGAACACTGAAGCTTTCTTT. Based on the CDR3 plus reference TRBV11-2 and TRBJ1-1, the full variable domain is EAGVAQSPRYKIIEKRQSVAFWCNPISGHATLYWYQQILGQGPKLLIQFQNNGVVDDSQLPKDRFSAERLKGVDSTLKIQPAKLEDSAVYLCASSLVPGSNTEAFFGQGTRLTVV.